The TCR beta chain under discussion was sequenced for a study of blood T cell repertoires in COVID-19 (dated by TCRdb to about 2020). The study in broad terms: Samples from collaborators originated in the United States, Italy and Spain and spanned both the acute and convalescent phases of COVID-19. Samples came from the ongoing ImmuneRACE study (first 160 participants) plus 1,254 subjects from 6 global collaborators. The prospective study material was composed of cDNA or gDNA derived from T cells, B-cell-depleted T cells, or PBMCs. Where HLA class I and class II types were available, the types were taken from metadata supplied by the sample provider, not from assay-based typing. Deeply sampled blood TCRbeta repertoires from subjects exposed to, actively infected with, or recovered from COVID-19 were included in the dataset. A freely available public database, intended as a resource for researchers studying the immune response to SARS-CoV-2, is where the repertoires were released. The sample metadata nearly always contained a de-identified subject ID, COVID-19 status, age in years and sex.

Study-wide findings and limitations: How much clinical and demographic metadata was included differed by source and by participant, and the metadata was provided uncurated.

Looking up the germline V gene (reference sequence) yields CDR1 MNHEY and CDR2 SMNVEV. The V end loses 6 bases and the J end loses 2 bases, and a stretch of 14 bases separates them. The CDR3 measures 14 amino acids from cysteine to phenylalanine. Of all the DNA, just the CDR3 is kept, 42 bases in frame from base 1. TCRbeta CDR3 regions were amplified from genomic DNA by means of the immunoSEQ Assay, a bias-controlled multiplex PCR. The original pipeline was this. The number of nucleated cells in each sample was estimated by amplification of reference gene primers within the assay. To quantify the absolute abundance of each unique TCRbeta CDR3 rearrangement, sequence reads were collapsed and filtered. For each sample, productive Simpson clonality was calculated by taking the square root of Simpson's diversity index across productive rearrangements. TCRdb retrieved this table from immuneACCESS and kept in-frame rearrangements only. Not all clones are present; in checked studies, unresolved V genes account for under half, and no reason is known for the remainder. For V, J and clone size, that table is used; D and trimming come from the DNA. The sample table holds around 160,000 clones, of which 84% were seen once. Approximately 5.7% of the sample rests with the top ten.

To note about this clone: The target of this receptor is not known. No base qualities exist here, and no much larger clone lies one base off it.

Enrolling through a virtual design, the prospective study's participants ranged in age from roughly 18 to 95 years and lived across 20 to 30 United States geographic areas. To assign participants to cohorts, the prospective study relied on clinical history that participants themselves reported in a screening survey and a study questionnaire. Exposed participants had been in contact, within 2 weeks of entering the study, with a person who had a PCR-confirmed or clinician-diagnosed case of COVID-19. Mobile phlebotomists in the prospective study collected whole blood, serum and a nasopharyngeal or oropharyngeal swab from every participant. Additional blood draws and questionnaires over an approximately two-month period could optionally be provided by prospective study participants. Before DNA extraction, prospective study blood samples were shipped either frozen or at room temperature.

The sample taken for sequencing was PBMCs or T cells enriched from blood (not recorded which). The receptor's source is a woman in her forties or fifties who had been exposed to COVID-19. This receptor chain uses TRBV27 and TRBJ2-7, with the identity of the D gene unclear. The nucleotide sequence is TGTGCCAGCAGAATAAAAGACGGAGCCTACGAGCAGTACTTC. Translated, this is CASRIKDGAYEQYF.